This TCR beta chain was found in a study of blood T cell repertoires in COVID-19. Study in general: From the United States, Italy and Spain came samples of acute and convalescent COVID-19.

Sequenced by immunoSEQ multiplex PCR; TCRdb stores in-frame clones only, minus some. Of around 300,000 clones listed, approximately 83% are singletons. Trimming removed 0 bases from V and 6 bases from J; junction bases left unmatched: 2. The CDR3 is 15 residues long. Looked up from germline, CDR1 is MNHNY and CDR2 is SVGAGI (reference sequence). The TCR sequence derives from a woman aged 25 to 39 who had recovered from COVID-19. The V call is TRBV6-6, the J call TRBJ1-6, with 7 bases identical to TRBD1. The specimen sequenced was peripheral blood. The CDR3 is CASSYSGTVNSPLHF. The CDR3 bases are TGTGCCAGCAGTTACTCGGGGACAGTTAATTCACCCCTCCACTTT.